This TCR beta chain was sequenced in a study of T-cell reconstitution after alpha-beta-depleted transplantation in children. The CDR3 has 18 residues. The germline CDR1 and CDR2 sequences are LGHDT and YNNKEL (reference sequence). After removal of 4 bases from V and 2 bases from J, the junction contained 11 bases not matched to a gene. The library targeted TCRbeta and was prepared with unique molecular identifiers. In TCRdb, the PCR reads were re-called with MiXCR into one record per CDR3 protein. The sample lists about 500,000 distinct CDR3 sequences; roughly 33% were seen once. This clonotype was counted between two and nine times.

The chain employs TRBV3-1 and TRBJ2-6; 7 nucleotides agree with TRBD1. Material: PBMCs from the stem cell graft donor, obtained from the stem cell graft. This TCR was sampled from a human donor who donated a stem cell graft to a child with aplastic anemia. This chain's CDR3 is CASSPSRTGPPGANVLTF. The CDR3 bases are TGTGCCAGCAGCCCCTCGAGGACAGGCCCGCCTGGGGCCAACGTCCTGACTTTC.